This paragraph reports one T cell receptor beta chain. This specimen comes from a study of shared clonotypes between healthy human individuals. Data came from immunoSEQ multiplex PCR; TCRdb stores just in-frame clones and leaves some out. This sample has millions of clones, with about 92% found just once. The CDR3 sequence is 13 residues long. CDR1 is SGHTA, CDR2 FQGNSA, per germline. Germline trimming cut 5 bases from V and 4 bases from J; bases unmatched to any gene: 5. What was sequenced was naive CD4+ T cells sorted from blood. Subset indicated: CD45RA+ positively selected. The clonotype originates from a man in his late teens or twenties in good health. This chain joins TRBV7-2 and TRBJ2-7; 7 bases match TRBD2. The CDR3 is CASSPGRIYEQYF. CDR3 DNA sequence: TGTGCCAGCAGCCCCGGGAGGATATACGAGCAGTACTTC.